The next 17 T cell receptor beta chains were all read from a single sample in a study of OX40 agonist ivuxolimab in advanced cancers. The repertoire was sequenced with immunoSEQ multiplex PCR; TCRdb's copy has only in-frame clones and lacks some. The sample records approximately 63,000 clones, 80% to 90% being singletons. The material sequenced was CD4+ or CD8+ T cells sorted from blood, taken in a trial of the OX40 agonist ivuxolimab. The receptors stem from an adult with an advanced solid tumor such as melanoma, head and neck, liver or kidney cancer.

This chain joins TRBV15 and TRBJ2-2; 10 nucleotides align to TRBD1. This CDR3 region has 16 residues. Trimming removed 1 base from V and 4 bases from J; junction bases left unmatched: 3. Germline CDR1 is LNHNV and CDR2 is YYDKDF (reference sequence). The CDR3 bases are TGTGCCACCAGCAGAGCGACAGGGGGCAGCACCGGGGAGCTGTTTTTT. It yields the protein CATSRATGGSTGELFF.

This chain joins TRBV4-3 and TRBJ2-7; maybe TRBD2 (5 bases). Looked up from germline, CDR1 is LGHNA and CDR2 is YSLEER. This CDR3 has 15 residues. Deletions cut 4 bases from V and 4 bases from J, with 17 bases between. The CDR3 sequence: CASSRLRGQVYEQYF. As DNA, the CDR3 is TGCGCCAGCAGCCGACTGAGAGGGCAAGTTTACGAGCAGTACTTC.

Of note for this clone: Other DNA sequences in this sample translate to the same CDR3. The chain is built from TRBV7-9 and TRBJ2-7; 8 positions agree with TRBD1. Unmatched junction bases numbered 7, after V lost 1 base and J lost 5 bases. The CDR3 contains 15 residues. CDR1 and CDR2 from the germline V gene are SEHNR and FQNEAQ (reference sequence). The chain's CDR3 is CASSLVLQGADEQYF. The CDR3 coding sequence is TGTGCCAGCAGCTTAGTACTCCAGGGGGCTGACGAGCAGTACTTC.

The chain couples TRBV18 to TRBJ2-7; weak D call: TRBD1 (5 bases). V shed 3 bases and J shed 2 bases, with 11 bases lying between them. CDR1 and CDR2 from the germline V gene are KGHSH and LQKENI. The CDR3 is 14 amino acids. CDR3 coding DNA: TGTGCCAGCTCACCTACAGGCGGCCCCTACGAGCAGTACTTC. Encoded protein: CASSPTGGPYEQYF.

The rearrangement uses TRBV25-1 and TRBJ1-1, with D uncertain. The germline V and J ends were trimmed by 5 bases and 6 bases, with 10 bases remaining between them. CDR1 is MGHDK, CDR2 SYGVNS, per germline. The CDR3 loop spans 12 amino acids. The chain's CDR3 is CASSWTGAEAFF. DNA for the CDR3: TGTGCCAGCAGTTGGACCGGAGCTGAAGCTTTCTTT.

V is TRBV19 and J is TRBJ1-1, with unresolved D. Germline V gene lookup returns CDR1 LNHDA and CDR2 SQIVND (reference sequence). V was shortened by 3 bases and J by 6 bases, with 17 bases between the two germline ends. The CDR3 extends over 15 amino acids. The CDR3 here is CASSISSPHGPEAFF. The DNA for the CDR3 is TGTGCCAGTAGTATCTCATCCCCACACGGGCCTGAAGCTTTCTTT.

The CDR3 loop is CASSFIAGTGGNYGYTF. CDR3 bases: TGTGCCAGCAGTTTCATCGCCGGGACAGGGGGGAACTATGGCTACACCTTC. The chain uses TRBV27 and TRBJ1-2, with 11 nucleotides matching TRBD1. The V gene end was trimmed by 3 bases and the J gene end by 2 bases; junction bases not matched to a gene: 8. Germline assignment: CDR1 MNHEY and CDR2 SMNVEV (reference sequence). The CDR3 sequence is 17 residues long.

The chain uses TRBV7-8 and TRBJ2-1; 9 bases are a match to TRBD2. This CDR3 region has 15 residues. V was clipped by 4 bases and J by 6 bases; unmatched bases: 7. Germline assignment: CDR1 SGHVS and CDR2 FQNEAQ. The CDR3 loop is CASSWSGGPSNEQFF. The CDR3, as DNA: TGTGCCAGCAGCTGGAGCGGGGGGCCCTCCAATGAGCAGTTCTTC. The whole variable domain, filled in from reference TRBV7-8 and TRBJ2-1, reads GAGVSQSPRYKVAKRGQDVALRCDPISGHVSLFWYQQALGQGPEFLTYFQNEAQLDKSGLPSDRFFAERPEGSVSTLKIQRTQQEDSAVYLCASSWSGGPSNEQFFGPGTRLTVL.

The chain carries TRBV5-1 and TRBJ2-1; D is possibly TRBD2 (5 bases). Germline V lookup: CDR1 SGHRS, CDR2 YFSETQ. The CDR3 has 14 residues. Trimming took 2 bases from V and 7 from J, leaving 13 bases between them. The CDR3 nucleotides are TGCGCCAGCAGCTTAGAGGGAACGGTTAATGAGCAGTTCTTC. This translates into CASSLEGTVNEQFF. The whole variable domain, filled in from reference TRBV5-1 and TRBJ2-1, reads KAGVTQTPRYLIKTRGQQVTLSCSPISGHRSVSWYQQTPGQGLQFLFEYFSETQRNKGNFPGRFSGRQFSNSRSEMNVSTLELGDSALYLCASSLEGTVNEQFFGPGTRLTVL.

The rearrangement joins TRBV13 to TRBJ2-3; 14 bases are shared with TRBD2. Germline trimming cut 4 bases from V and 2 bases from J; bases unmatched to any gene: 5. Germline V gene data show CDR1 as PRHDT and CDR2 as FYEKMQ (reference sequence). CDR3 size: 17 residues. The CDR3 protein is CASSSGTSGRNTDTQYF. The CDR3, as DNA: TGTGCCAGCAGCTCCGGGACTAGCGGGAGAAACACAGATACGCAGTATTTT.

This chain joins TRBV6-5 and TRBJ1-1; 9 positions match TRBD1. Germline CDR1 is MNHEY and CDR2 is SVGAGI. The CDR3 consists of 11 residues. V lost 8 bases to trimming and J lost 7 bases; unmatched junction nucleotides: 2. CDR3 DNA sequence: TGTGCCAGCGGACAGGGGTATGAAGCTTTCTTT. It yields the protein CASGQGYEAFF.

The chain recombines TRBV5-4 with TRBJ2-2; D is possibly TRBD1 (6 bases). Trimming took off 4 bases at V and 1 base at J, with 11 bases between the two ends. The CDR3 runs to 15 residues. Germline V CDR1 and CDR2: SGHNT, YYREEE (reference sequence). The CDR3 sequence: CASSGGTLNTGELFF. The CDR3 region has the DNA TGTGCCAGCAGCGGTGGGACACTGAACACCGGGGAGCTGTTTTTT.

V gene TRBV4-1 combines with J gene TRBJ1-4; TRBD1 might be the D (6 bases). Trimming stripped 1 base from V and 0 bases from J, with 6 bases between. The CDR3 extends over 15 amino acids. CDR1 MGHRA and CDR2 YSYEKL come from the germline V gene. The CDR3 region is CASSQGTATNEKLFF. The CDR3 DNA reads as TGCGCCAGCAGCCAAGGGACAGCAACTAATGAAAAACTGTTTTTT.

The gene calls are TRBV11-1 and TRBJ2-2; D tentatively fits TRBD1 or TRBD2 (5 bases each). This CDR3 has 14 residues. Trimming cost V 6 bases and J 1 base, with 9 bases left between them. Germline lookup yields CDR1 SGHAT and CDR2 FQDESV (reference sequence). The CDR3 sequence is CASRGTRNTGELFF. The CDR3 nucleotides read TGTGCCAGCAGAGGGACGAGGAACACCGGGGAGCTGTTTTTT.

This chain connects TRBV4-3 to TRBJ2-7; 9 bases line up with TRBD2. With V trimmed by 3 bases and J by 3 bases, 3 bases remained unmatched. The CDR3 contains 14 residues. In germline, CDR1 is LGHNA, CDR2 YSLEER. CDR3 sequence: CASSQSGRNYEQYF. CDR3 sequence (DNA): TGCGCCAGCAGCCAGAGCGGGAGGAACTACGAGCAGTACTTC.

This chain links TRBV19 with TRBJ2-7; 10 positions match TRBD2. CDR3 length: 16 amino acids. V was clipped by 0 bases and J by 2 bases; unmatched bases: 4. CDR1 is LNHDA and CDR2 is SQIVND in the germline V gene (reference sequence). CDR3 amino acids: CASSIELAGFPYEQYF. The CDR3 bases are TGTGCCAGTAGTATAGAACTAGCGGGATTTCCCTACGAGCAGTACTTC.

CDR3 in amino acids: CASSEAGGKGNTEAFF. As DNA, the CDR3 is TGTGCCAGCAGTGAAGCAGGGGGAAAGGGGAACACTGAAGCTTTCTTT. V gene TRBV6-1 combines with J gene TRBJ1-1; TRBD1 might be the D (6 bases). The CDR3 spans 16 residues. V lost 0 bases and J 1 base, leaving 12 bases between the germline ends. Germline lookup yields CDR1 MNHNS and CDR2 SASEGT.